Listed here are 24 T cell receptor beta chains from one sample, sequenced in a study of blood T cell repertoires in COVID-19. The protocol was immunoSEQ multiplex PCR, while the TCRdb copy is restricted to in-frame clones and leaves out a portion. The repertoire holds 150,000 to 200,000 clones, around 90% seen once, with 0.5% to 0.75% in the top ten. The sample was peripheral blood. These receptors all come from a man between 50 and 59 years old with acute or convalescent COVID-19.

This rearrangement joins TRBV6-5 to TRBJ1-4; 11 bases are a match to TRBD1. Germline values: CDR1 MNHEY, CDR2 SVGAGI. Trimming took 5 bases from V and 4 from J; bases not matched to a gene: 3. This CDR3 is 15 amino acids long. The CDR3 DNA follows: TGTGCCAGCAGTAAGGGACAGGGGGGTAATGAAAAACTGTTTTTT. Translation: CASSKGQGGNEKLFF.

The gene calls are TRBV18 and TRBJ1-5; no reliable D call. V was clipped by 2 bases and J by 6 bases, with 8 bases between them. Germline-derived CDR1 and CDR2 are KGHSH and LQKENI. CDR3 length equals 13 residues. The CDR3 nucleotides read TGTGCCAGCTCACCATTAGAGCGTCAGCCCCAGCATTTT. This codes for CASSPLERQPQHF.

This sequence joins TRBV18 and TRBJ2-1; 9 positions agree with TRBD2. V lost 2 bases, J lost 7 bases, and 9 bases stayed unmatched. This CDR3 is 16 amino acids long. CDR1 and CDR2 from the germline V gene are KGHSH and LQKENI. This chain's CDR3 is CASSPMSGRRGNEQFF. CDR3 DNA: TGTGCCAGCTCACCAATGAGCGGGAGGCGGGGAAATGAGCAGTTCTTC.

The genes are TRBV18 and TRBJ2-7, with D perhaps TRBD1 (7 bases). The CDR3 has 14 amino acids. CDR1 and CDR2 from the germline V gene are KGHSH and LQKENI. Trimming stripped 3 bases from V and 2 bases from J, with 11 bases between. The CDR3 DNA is TGTGCCAGCTCACCGGGCAGGGGGGCCTACGAGCAGTACGTC. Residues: CASSPGRGAYEQYV.

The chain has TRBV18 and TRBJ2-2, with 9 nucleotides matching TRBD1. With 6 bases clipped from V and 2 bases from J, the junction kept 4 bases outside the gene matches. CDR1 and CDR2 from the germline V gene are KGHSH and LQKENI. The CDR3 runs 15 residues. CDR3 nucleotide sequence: TGTGCCAGCTCCCCGGGACAGGGAAACACCGGGGAGCTGTTTTTT. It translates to CASSPGQGNTGELFF.

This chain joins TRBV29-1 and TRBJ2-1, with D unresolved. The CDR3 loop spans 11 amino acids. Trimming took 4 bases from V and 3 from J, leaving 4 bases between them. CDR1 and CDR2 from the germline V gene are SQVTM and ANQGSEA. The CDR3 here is CSVGGYNEQFF. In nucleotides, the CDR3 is TGCAGCGTTGGCGGCTACAATGAGCAGTTCTTC.

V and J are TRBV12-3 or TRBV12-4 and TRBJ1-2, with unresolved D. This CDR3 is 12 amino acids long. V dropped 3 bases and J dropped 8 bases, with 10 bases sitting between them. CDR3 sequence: CASSFAEKGYTF. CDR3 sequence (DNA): TGTGCCAGCAGTTTCGCGGAGAAGGGCTACACCTTC.

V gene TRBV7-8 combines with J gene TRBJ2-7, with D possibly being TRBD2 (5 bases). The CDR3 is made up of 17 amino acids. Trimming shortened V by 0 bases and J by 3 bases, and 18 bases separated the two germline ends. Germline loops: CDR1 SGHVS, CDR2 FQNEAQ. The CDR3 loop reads CASSLARSSVIHYEQYF. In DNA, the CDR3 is TGTGCCAGCAGCTTAGCCCGAAGTAGCGTGATTCACTACGAGCAGTACTTC.

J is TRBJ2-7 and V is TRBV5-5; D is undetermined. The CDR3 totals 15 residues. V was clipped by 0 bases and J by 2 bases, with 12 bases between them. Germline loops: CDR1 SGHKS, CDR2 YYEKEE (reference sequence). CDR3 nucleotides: TGTGCCAGCAGCTTGGACCCGGGTGGTACCTACGAGCAGTACGTC. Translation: CASSLDPGGTYEQYV.

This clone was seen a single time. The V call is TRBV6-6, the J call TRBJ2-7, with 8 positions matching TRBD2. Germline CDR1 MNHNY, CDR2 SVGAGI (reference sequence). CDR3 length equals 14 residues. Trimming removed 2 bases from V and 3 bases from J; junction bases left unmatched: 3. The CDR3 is CASSYTGGGYEQYV. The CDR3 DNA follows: TGTGCCAGCAGTTACACGGGGGGGGGCTACGAGCAGTACGTC.

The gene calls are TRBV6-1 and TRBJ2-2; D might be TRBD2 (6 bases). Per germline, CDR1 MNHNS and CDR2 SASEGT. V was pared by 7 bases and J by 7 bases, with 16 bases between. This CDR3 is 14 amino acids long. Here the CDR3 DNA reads TGTGCCAGCACCCCTTCCGGGGGTGTCGGGGAGCTGTTTTTT. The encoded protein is CASTPSGGVGELFF.

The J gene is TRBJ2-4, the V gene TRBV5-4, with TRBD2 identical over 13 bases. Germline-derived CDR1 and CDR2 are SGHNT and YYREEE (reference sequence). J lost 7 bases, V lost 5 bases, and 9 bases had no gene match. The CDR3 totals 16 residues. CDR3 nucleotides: TGTGCCAGCAGTCCTCGACTAGCGGGGGGTGGGAACATTCAGTACTTC. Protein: CASSPRLAGGGNIQYF.

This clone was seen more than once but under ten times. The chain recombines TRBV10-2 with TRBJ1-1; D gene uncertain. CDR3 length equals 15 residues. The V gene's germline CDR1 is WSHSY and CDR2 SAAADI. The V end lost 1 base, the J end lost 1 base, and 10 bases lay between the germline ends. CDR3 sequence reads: CASSEFGLGNTEAFF. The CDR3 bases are TGCGCCAGCAGTGAGTTCGGGTTGGGGAACACTGAAGCTTTCTTT.

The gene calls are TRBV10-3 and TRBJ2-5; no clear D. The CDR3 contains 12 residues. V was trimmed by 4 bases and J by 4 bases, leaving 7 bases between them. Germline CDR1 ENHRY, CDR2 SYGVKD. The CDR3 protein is CAISAGSETQYF. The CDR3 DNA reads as TGTGCCATCAGTGCCGGGTCAGAGACCCAGTACTTC.

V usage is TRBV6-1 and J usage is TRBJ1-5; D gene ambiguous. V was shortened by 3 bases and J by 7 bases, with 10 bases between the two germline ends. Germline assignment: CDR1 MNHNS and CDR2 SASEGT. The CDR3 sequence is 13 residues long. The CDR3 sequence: CASSDTVWQPQHF. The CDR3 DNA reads TGTGCCAGCAGTGACACAGTATGGCAGCCCCAGCATTTT.

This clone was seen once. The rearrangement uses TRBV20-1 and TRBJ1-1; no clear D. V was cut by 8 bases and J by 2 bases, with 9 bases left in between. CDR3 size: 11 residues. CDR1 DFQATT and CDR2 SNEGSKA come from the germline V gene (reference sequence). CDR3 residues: CSLKTNTEAFF. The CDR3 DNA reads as TGCAGTTTAAAGACAAACACTGAAGCTTTCTTT.

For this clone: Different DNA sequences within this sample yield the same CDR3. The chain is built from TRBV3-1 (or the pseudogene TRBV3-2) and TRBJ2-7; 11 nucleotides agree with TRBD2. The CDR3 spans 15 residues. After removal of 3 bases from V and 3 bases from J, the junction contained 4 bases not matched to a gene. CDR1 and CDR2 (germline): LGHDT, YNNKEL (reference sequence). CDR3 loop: CASSQGGLADYEQYF. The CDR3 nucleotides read TGTGCCAGCAGCCAGGGGGGACTAGCGGACTACGAGCAGTACTTC.

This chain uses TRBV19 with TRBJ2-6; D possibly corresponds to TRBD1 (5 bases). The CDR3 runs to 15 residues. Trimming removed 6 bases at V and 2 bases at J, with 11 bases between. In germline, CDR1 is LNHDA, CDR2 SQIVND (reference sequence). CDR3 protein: CASRPDRAGANVLTF. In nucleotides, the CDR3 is TGTGCCAGTAGGCCCGACAGAGCTGGGGCCAACGTCCTGACTTTC.

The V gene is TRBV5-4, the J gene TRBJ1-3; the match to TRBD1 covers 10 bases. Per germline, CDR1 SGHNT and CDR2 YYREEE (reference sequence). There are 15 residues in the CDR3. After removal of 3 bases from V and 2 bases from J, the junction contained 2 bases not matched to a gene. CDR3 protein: CASSSGQGAGNTIYF. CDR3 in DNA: TGTGCCAGCAGCTCAGGACAGGGGGCTGGAAACACCATATATTTT.

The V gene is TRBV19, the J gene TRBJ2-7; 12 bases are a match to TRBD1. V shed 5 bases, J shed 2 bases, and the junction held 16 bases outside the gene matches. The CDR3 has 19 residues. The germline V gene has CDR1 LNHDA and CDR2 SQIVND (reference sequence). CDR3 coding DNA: TGTGCCAGTAGTCCCCAGGGACAGGGGGCTCGTAGCGCACCCTACGAGCAGTACTTC. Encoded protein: CASSPQGQGARSAPYEQYF. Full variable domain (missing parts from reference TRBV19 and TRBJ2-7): DGGITQSPKYLFRKEGQNVTLSCEQNLNHDAMYWYRQDPGQGLRLIYYSQIVNDFQKGDIAEGYSVSREKKESFPLTVTSAQKNPTAFYLCASSPQGQGARSAPYEQYFGPGTRLTVT.

This CDR3 reads CASTQVETEPYEQYV. The CDR3 nucleotides are TGTGCCAGCACCCAAGTCGAGACAGAGCCCTACGAGCAGTACGTC. The chain couples TRBV7-3 to TRBJ2-7, with D possibly matching TRBD1 (5 bases). Between the trimmed V and J ends, which lost 7 bases and 2 bases, there was a span of 18 bases. The CDR3 extends over 15 amino acids. The V gene's germline CDR1 is SGHTA and CDR2 FQGTGA.

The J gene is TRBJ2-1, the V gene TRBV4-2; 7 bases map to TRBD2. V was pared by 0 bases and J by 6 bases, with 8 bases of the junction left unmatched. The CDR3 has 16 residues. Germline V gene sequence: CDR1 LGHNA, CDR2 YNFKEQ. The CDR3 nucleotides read TGTGCCAGCAGCCAAGATTGGACTAGACGGAGCAATGAGCAGTTCTTC. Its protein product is CASSQDWTRRSNEQFF.

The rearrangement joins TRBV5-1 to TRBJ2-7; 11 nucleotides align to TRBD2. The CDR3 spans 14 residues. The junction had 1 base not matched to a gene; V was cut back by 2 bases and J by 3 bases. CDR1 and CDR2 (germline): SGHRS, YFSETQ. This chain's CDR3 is CASSFGLAGYEQYV. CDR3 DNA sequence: TGCGCCAGCAGCTTTGGACTAGCGGGCTACGAGCAGTACGTC.

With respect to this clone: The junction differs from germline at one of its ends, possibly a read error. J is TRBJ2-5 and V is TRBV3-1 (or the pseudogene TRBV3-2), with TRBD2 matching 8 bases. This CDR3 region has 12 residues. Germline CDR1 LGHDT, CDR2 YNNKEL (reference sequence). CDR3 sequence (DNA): TGTGCCAGCAGCCTAGATTCCGGGACTAGTAACTTC. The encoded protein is CASSLDSGTSNF.